The 29 T cell receptor beta chains reported below all come from one sample, sequenced in a study of T cell responses to AZD1222 COVID-19 vaccine. Sequencing was performed with immunoSEQ multiplex PCR; in TCRdb, only in-frame clones are kept and a portion is missing. The profile covers 140,000 to 150,000 clones, with 85% to 95% appearing a single time and 10% to 15% taken by the ten largest. The specimen was peripheral blood, collected after recovery from COVID-19. These receptors were collected from an adult who had recovered from COVID-19.

The chain recombines TRBV29-1 with TRBJ2-5; 10 nucleotides match TRBD1. Germline-derived CDR1 and CDR2 are SQVTM and ANQGSEA. The V segment lost 1 base and the J segment 4 bases; nucleotides outside the gene matches: 6. The CDR3 length is 15 residues. This CDR3 is CSVEVARDRGETQYF. In nucleotides, the CDR3 is TGCAGCGTTGAAGTGGCCCGGGACAGGGGAGAGACCCAGTACTTC.

V and J are TRBV27 and TRBJ2-7, with D possibly TRBD2 on 5 matching bases. CDR1 and CDR2 from the germline V gene are MNHEY and SMNVEV (reference sequence). V lost 2 bases, J lost 6 bases, and 14 bases lay in between. The CDR3 contains 14 residues. The CDR3 sequence: CASSLLTGLREQYF. In DNA, the CDR3 is TGTGCCAGCAGTTTACTTACGGGATTGCGCGAGCAGTACTTC.

The chain uses TRBV19 and TRBJ1-6; D is possibly TRBD1 (6 bases). CDR1 and CDR2 (germline): LNHDA, SQIVND (reference sequence). Trimming stripped 6 bases from V and 7 bases from J, with 16 bases between. The CDR3 has 15 residues. The CDR3 loop is CASSSAGTLNSPLHF. The DNA of the CDR3 is TGTGCCAGTAGCTCTGCCGGGACACTAAATTCACCCCTCCACTTT.

V usage is TRBV27 and J usage is TRBJ1-6; the D is unclear. V dropped 3 bases and J dropped 7 bases, with 10 bases sitting between them. The CDR3 is 14 amino acids. Germline V gene data show CDR1 as MNHEY and CDR2 as SMNVEV (reference sequence). Written as DNA, the CDR3 is TGTGCCAGCAGTTTTTGGGGTACGAATTCACCCCTCCACTTT. Translation gives CASSFWGTNSPLHF.

This chain joins TRBV5-1 and TRBJ1-2; 10 positions match TRBD1. This CDR3 is 17 amino acids long. Germline V CDR1 and CDR2: SGHRS, YFSETQ. V lost 4 bases and J lost 3; bases outside the gene matches: 12. This CDR3 is CASSLRPGTGVHYGYTF. CDR3 sequence (DNA): TGCGCCAGCAGCCTGCGCCCAGGGACAGGGGTTCACTATGGCTACACCTTC.

Only one count was recorded for this clone. This CDR3 reads CASTIGTSGHEQYF. CDR3 DNA: TGTGCCAGCACGATAGGGACTAGCGGACACGAGCAGTACTTC. This chain connects TRBV28 to TRBJ2-7, with TRBD2 identical over 11 bases. Germline values: CDR1 MDHEN, CDR2 SYDVKM. Losses at the gene ends were 7 bases for V and 5 bases for J; bases not matched to a gene: 7. The CDR3 sequence is 14 residues long.

The V and J genes are TRBV28 and TRBJ1-2; 8 bases align to TRBD1. In germline, CDR1 is MDHEN, CDR2 SYDVKM. This CDR3 has 13 residues. Germline trimming cut 6 bases from V and 8 bases from J; bases unmatched to any gene: 8. CDR3 coding DNA: TGTGCCAGCAGCCAAGGACAGGGAGGAGGCTACACCTTC. This sequence encodes CASSQGQGGGYTF.

Many counts were recorded for this clone. This chain joins TRBV20-1 and TRBJ2-1; unclear D gene. Germline values: CDR1 DFQATT, CDR2 SNEGSKA (reference sequence). V lost 3 bases to trimming and J lost 6 bases, with 9 bases between them. There are 12 residues in the CDR3. Here the CDR3 DNA reads TGCAGTGCTAGTCGAGGACCCAATGAGCAGTTCTTC. It translates to CSASRGPNEQFF.

The rearrangement joins TRBV18 to TRBJ2-7; the match to TRBD2 covers 7 bases. Trimming removed 6 bases from V and 6 bases from J; junction bases left unmatched: 11. This CDR3 has 14 residues. Germline values: CDR1 KGHSH, CDR2 LQKENI. The CDR3, as DNA: TGTGCCAGCTCCCGGGGAGGGCCCGTAATCGAGCAGTACTTC. Translated, it gives CASSRGGPVIEQYF. The variable domain in full, with the rest retrieved from reference TRBV18 and TRBJ2-7, is NAGVMQNPRHLVRRRGQEARLRCSPMKGHSHVYWYRQLPEEGLKFMVYLQKENIIDESGMPKERFSAEFPKEGPSILRIQQVVRGDSAAYFCASSRGGPVIEQYFGPGTRLTVT.

This clone appeared once. The chain uses TRBV11-2 and TRBJ2-5; 7 nucleotides line up with TRBD2. The CDR3 contains 14 residues. Germline V gene data show CDR1 as SGHAT and CDR2 as FQNNGV. The ends lost 0 bases at V and 2 bases at J; junction bases unmatched: 0. The CDR3 loop reads CASSLDGGQETQYF. CDR3 bases: TGTGCCAGCAGCTTAGACGGGGGGCAAGAGACCCAGTACTTC.

A single count supports this clone. The chain couples TRBV28 to TRBJ2-7, with 7 nucleotides matching TRBD2. CDR1 is MDHEN and CDR2 is SYDVKM in the germline V gene. V lost 3 bases, J lost 6 bases, and 14 bases stayed unmatched. The CDR3 loop spans 16 amino acids. This CDR3 is CASSFDPLAFTSEQYF. As DNA, the CDR3 is TGTGCCAGCAGTTTCGACCCACTAGCGTTTACCAGCGAGCAGTACTTC.

The chain joins TRBV7-6 to TRBJ2-7; TRBD2 agrees at 9 bases. V lost 2 bases, J lost 5 bases, and 16 bases stayed unmatched. CDR1 is SGHVS, CDR2 FNYEAQ, per germline. The CDR3 spans 18 residues. This chain's CDR3 is CASSLSFPGAGGFDEQYF. The CDR3 coding sequence is TGTGCCAGCAGCTTAAGCTTTCCTGGAGCGGGAGGATTCGACGAGCAGTACTTC.

This clone is a singleton in its sample. V usage is TRBV19 and J usage is TRBJ2-3; a possible D gene is TRBD2 (6 bases). The CDR3 is 14 amino acids. Germline assignment: CDR1 LNHDA and CDR2 SQIVND (reference sequence). The V and J ends lost 2 bases and 4 bases respectively, with 10 bases between them. CDR3 sequence (DNA): TGTGCCAGTAGTATACGCACTAGCTCAGATACGCAGTATTTT. Encoded protein: CASSIRTSSDTQYF.

This clone was seen a single time. The V and J genes are TRBV5-1 and TRBJ2-5; 7 positions agree with TRBD2. Trimming cost V 0 bases and J 7 bases; bases outside gene matches: 15. The CDR3 totals 17 residues. Germline CDR1 SGHRS, CDR2 YFSETQ. The CDR3, as DNA: TGCGCCAGCAGCTTGGCCGCTAGCGGAGCACCCCTTGGGACCCAGTACTTC. This encodes CASSLAASGAPLGTQYF.

The V and J genes are TRBV27 and TRBJ2-2, with D maybe TRBD2 (5 bases). V lost 5 bases to trimming and J lost 6 bases, with 13 bases between them. Germline CDR1 MNHEY, CDR2 SMNVEV (reference sequence). CDR3 size: 14 residues. CDR3 nucleotides: TGTGCCAGCAGTCCGAACCTCGGGGCCGGGGAGCTGTTTTTT. Translated, it gives CASSPNLGAGELFF.

The rearrangement uses TRBV28 and TRBJ2-7; possibly TRBD1 or TRBD2 for D (6 bases each). The V end lost 7 bases, the J end lost 1 base, and 20 bases lay between the germline ends. CDR3 length equals 16 residues. The germline gives CDR1 MDHEN, CDR2 SYDVKM. The CDR3 region has the DNA TGTGCCAGCACCTCCCCGGTGGGGGGCTCTTCCTACGAGCAGTACTTC. It is translated as CASTSPVGGSSYEQYF.

As concerns this clone: It is likely a read error, because the conserved phenylalanine at the end of the CDR3 is missing. No DNA is shown, since the ends of the CDR3 on it are uncertain; the CDR3 is the one TCRdb lists. The rearrangement joins TRBV21-1 to TRBJ2-7. TRBV21-1 constitutes a pseudogene. The CDR3 comprises 10 residues, both ends counted. The CDR3 here is CASSKRMGTS.

This chain connects TRBV11-2 to TRBJ2-1, with a weak D call TRBD2 (6 bases). Trimming stripped 2 bases from V and 5 bases from J, with 16 bases between. CDR1 and CDR2 from the germline V gene are SGHAT and FQNNGV. There are 16 residues in the CDR3. The chain's CDR3 is CASSLRGSKGDNEQFF. In nucleotides, the CDR3 is TGTGCCAGCAGCTTACGGGGGAGCAAGGGAGACAATGAGCAGTTCTTC. The entire variable domain, with the rest obtained from reference TRBV11-2 and TRBJ2-1, is as follows: EAGVAQSPRYKIIEKRQSVAFWCNPISGHATLYWYQQILGQGPKLLIQFQNNGVVDDSQLPKDRFSAERLKGVDSTLKIQPAKLEDSAVYLCASSLRGSKGDNEQFFGPGTRLTVL.

V and J are TRBV3-1 (or the pseudogene TRBV3-2) and TRBJ2-7, with 9 positions matching TRBD2. Germline V gene sequence: CDR1 LGHDT, CDR2 YNNKEL (reference sequence). V was pared by 4 bases and J by 1 base, with 14 bases of the junction left unmatched. The CDR3 runs to 18 residues. The CDR3 reads CASSPQVVIAGVSYEQYF. The CDR3 bases are TGTGCCAGCAGCCCCCAAGTGGTAATAGCGGGAGTGTCCTACGAGCAGTACTTC.

This sequence joins TRBV3-1 (or the pseudogene TRBV3-2) and TRBJ1-1; no clear D. The CDR3 runs 15 residues. Germline values: CDR1 LGHDT, CDR2 YNNKEL (reference sequence). Trimming pared 0 bases from V and 3 bases from J, leaving 11 bases between. The CDR3 loop reads CASSQDRKGYTEAFF. DNA of the CDR3: TGTGCCAGCAGCCAAGATCGGAAGGGCTACACTGAAGCTTTCTTT.

V and J are TRBV9 and TRBJ2-1; TRBD2 matches 15 bases. Germline CDR1 reads SGDLS; CDR2 reads YYNGEE. V lost 0 bases and J lost 10; bases outside the gene matches: 5. This CDR3 contains 16 residues. The CDR3 spells CASSVAGLAGGREQFF. CDR3 nucleotide sequence: TGTGCCAGCAGCGTAGCCGGACTAGCGGGAGGGCGGGAGCAGTTCTTC. The entire variable domain, with the rest obtained from reference TRBV9 and TRBJ2-1, is as follows: DSGVTQTPKHLITATGQRVTLRCSPRSGDLSVYWYQQSLDQGLQFLIQYYNGEERAKGNILERFSAQQFPDLHSELNLSSLELGDSALYFCASSVAGLAGGREQFFGPGTRLTVL.

The V gene is TRBV6-6, the J gene TRBJ1-4, with D unresolved. Germline-derived CDR1 and CDR2 are MNHNY and SVGAGI (reference sequence). V was clipped by 4 bases and J by 2 bases, with 2 bases between them. The CDR3 is made up of 12 amino acids. CDR3 protein: CASSWTNEKLFF. The DNA for the CDR3 is TGTGCCAGCAGTTGGACTAATGAAAAACTGTTTTTT.

The chain employs TRBV6-5 and TRBJ2-7; 9 bases are shared with TRBD2. J gave up 2 bases and V 7 bases, and 9 bases lay outside the gene matches. Germline V lookup: CDR1 MNHEY, CDR2 SVGAGI. This CDR3 region has 15 residues. The CDR3 here is CASIRAGGPTYEQYF. DNA for the CDR3: TGTGCCAGCATCAGAGCGGGAGGCCCCACCTACGAGCAGTACTTC.

Only a few counts were recorded for this clone. The chain uses TRBV24-1 and TRBJ2-3, with D possibly being TRBD2 (6 bases). The CDR3 runs 17 residues. From germline, CDR1 is KGHDR and CDR2 SFDVKD. Trimming pared 1 base from V and 1 base from J, leaving 14 bases between. The CDR3 loop is CATSDFWDSKGTDTQYF. CDR3 nucleotide sequence: TGTGCCACCAGTGATTTTTGGGACTCCAAAGGCACAGATACGCAGTATTTT.

The V call is TRBV7-2, the J call TRBJ2-1; 11 bases map to TRBD2. Germline assignment: CDR1 SGHTA and CDR2 FQGNSA. The CDR3 has 14 residues. With V trimmed by 1 base and J by 8 bases, 1 base remained unmatched. The CDR3, as DNA: TGTGCCAGCAGCTTAGAACTAGCGGGAGATGAGCAGTTCTTC. It translates to CASSLELAGDEQFF.

The J gene is TRBJ2-7, the V gene TRBV27, with TRBD1 as a possible D gene (6 bases). Deletions cut 6 bases from V and 0 bases from J, with 9 bases between. This CDR3 comprises 13 residues. Germline loops: CDR1 MNHEY, CDR2 SMNVEV (reference sequence). The CDR3 spells CASRKGGSYEQYF. The CDR3 coding sequence is TGTGCCAGCAGGAAAGGGGGCTCCTACGAGCAGTACTTC.

CDR3 bases: TGTGCCAGCAGCTTAGGACCCAACAATGAGCAGTTCTTC. It translates to CASSLGPNNEQFF. This sequence joins TRBV13 and TRBJ2-1; D ambiguous. The CDR3 runs 13 residues. Trimming stripped 0 bases from V and 5 bases from J, with 5 bases between. Germline V CDR1 and CDR2: PRHDT, FYEKMQ (reference sequence).

V is TRBV27 and J is TRBJ2-7; D may be TRBD1 (6 bases). Per germline, CDR1 MNHEY and CDR2 SMNVEV (reference sequence). This CDR3 spans 15 amino acids. With 5 bases removed from V and 1 base from J, the gap between germline ends came to 15 bases. CDR3 DNA: TGTGCCAGCAGTCTAAGGTGGGGGCCATCCTACGAGCAGTACTTC. This gives the protein CASSLRWGPSYEQYF.

The V call is TRBV30, the J call TRBJ2-5, with 9 bases matching TRBD1. The V and J ends lost 2 bases and 4 bases, in that order; junction bases with no gene match: 8. CDR1 GTSNPN and CDR2 SVGIG come from the germline V gene (reference sequence). The CDR3 covers 15 residues. The CDR3 sequence is CAWSKGTTGGETQYF. In nucleotides, the CDR3 is TGTGCCTGGAGTAAGGGGACGACAGGGGGAGAGACCCAGTACTTC.